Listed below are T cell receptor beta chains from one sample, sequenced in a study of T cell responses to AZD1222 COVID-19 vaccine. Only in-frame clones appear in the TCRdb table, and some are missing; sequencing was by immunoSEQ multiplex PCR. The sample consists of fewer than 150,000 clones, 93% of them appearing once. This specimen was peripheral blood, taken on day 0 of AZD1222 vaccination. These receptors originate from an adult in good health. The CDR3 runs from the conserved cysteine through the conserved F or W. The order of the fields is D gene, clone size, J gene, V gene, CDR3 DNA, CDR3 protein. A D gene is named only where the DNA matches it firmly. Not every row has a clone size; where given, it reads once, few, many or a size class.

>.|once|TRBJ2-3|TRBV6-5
TGTGCCAGCAGTTACTCGCCGGGACCTCACCCGCAGTATTTT
CASSYSPGPHPQYF
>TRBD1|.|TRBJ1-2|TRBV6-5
TGTGCCAGCAGTTCTAATAGTCCAGGGGGTTTTGGCTACACCTTC
CASSSNSPGGFGYTF
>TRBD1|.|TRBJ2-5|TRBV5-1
TGCGCCAGCAGCTTGGGGGGACAGCGAGAGACCCAGTACTTC
CASSLGGQRETQYF
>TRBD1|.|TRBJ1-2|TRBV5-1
TGCGCCAGCAGCTTGTACGGACAGGGGTACTATGGCTACACCTTC
CASSLYGQGYYGYTF
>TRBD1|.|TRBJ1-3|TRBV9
TGTGCCAGCAGCTCCGGGACAGGGGGTTCAAACACCATATATTTT
CASSSGTGGSNTIYF
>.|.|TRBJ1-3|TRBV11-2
TGTGCCAGCAGCTTAGGTTACGAGGCAGGCCTCTCTGGAAACACCATATATTTT
CASSLGYEAGLSGNTIYF
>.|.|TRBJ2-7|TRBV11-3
TGTGCCAGCAGCTCACCGGGTTCAGCGTACGAGCAGTACTTC
CASSSPGSAYEQYF
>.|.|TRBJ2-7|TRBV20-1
TGCAGTGCTCTGACAGGCGAGCAGTACTTC
CSALTGEQYF
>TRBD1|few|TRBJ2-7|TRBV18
TGTGCCAGCTCCCGAGGACAGGCGGGTTTGTACGAGCAGTACTTC
CASSRGQAGLYEQYF
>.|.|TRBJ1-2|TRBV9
TGTGCCAGCAGCGCCGCCGGGACGGGTGGGACGTATGGCTACACCTTC
CASSAAGTGGTYGYTF
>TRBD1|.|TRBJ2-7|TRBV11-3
TGTGCCAGCAGCCTAGGGGGCTTCGAATTGGACGAGCAGTACTTC
CASSLGGFELDEQYF
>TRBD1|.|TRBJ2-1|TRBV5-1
TGCGCCAGCAGCTTGGTTTGGACAGGGTCTTACAATGAGCAGTTCTTC
CASSLVWTGSYNEQFF
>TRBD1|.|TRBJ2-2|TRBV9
TGTGCCAGCAGTGGACAGGCGGAGACCGGGGAGCTGTTTTTT
CASSGQAETGELFF
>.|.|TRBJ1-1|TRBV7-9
TGTGCCAGCAGCCCTGTAAGGAACACTGAAGCTTTCTTT
CASSPVRNTEAFF
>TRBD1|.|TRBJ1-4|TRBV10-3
TGTGCCATCAGCGCCCAGGGGGCTGGGGGAACTAATGAAAAACTGTTTTTT
CAISAQGAGGTNEKLFF
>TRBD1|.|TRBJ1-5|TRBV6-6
TGTGCCAGCAGGACGACAGGGGGTAATCGGGGTCAGCCCCAGCATTTT
CASRTTGGNRGQPQHF
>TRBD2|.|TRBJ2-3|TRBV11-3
TGTGCCAGCAGCACGGGACTAGCGGGCACAGATACGCAGTATTTT
CASSTGLAGTDTQYF
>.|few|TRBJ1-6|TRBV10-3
TGTGCCATCAGTGAGGGCAGGGACTCCTATAATTCACCCCTCCACTTT
CAISEGRDSYNSPLHF
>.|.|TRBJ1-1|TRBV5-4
TGTGCCAGCAAGCTTGGGGGGCAGGGTTTGGACACTGAAGCTTTCTTT
CASKLGGQGLDTEAFF
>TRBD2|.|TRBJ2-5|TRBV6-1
TGTGCCAGCAGTGAACTAGCGGGGGGGCCACAAGAGACCCAGTACTTC
CASSELAGGPQETQYF
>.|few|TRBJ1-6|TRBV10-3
TGTGCCATCAGTGAGAAGAGGGGAGTGGGTAATTCACCCCTCCACTTT
CAISEKRGVGNSPLHF
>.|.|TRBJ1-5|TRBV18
TGTGCCAGCTCCCATGGACACAGCAATCAGCCCCAGCATTTT
CASSHGHSNQPQHF
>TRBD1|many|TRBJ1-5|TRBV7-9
TGTGCCAGCAGCGGTGGACAGGGACATCAGCCCCAGCATTTT
CASSGGQGHQPQHF
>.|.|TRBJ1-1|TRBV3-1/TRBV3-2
TGTGCCAGCAGCCAAGATTACTGGAACACTGAAGCTTTCTTT
CASSQDYWNTEAFF
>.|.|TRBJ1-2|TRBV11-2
TGTGCCAGCAGCTCCTCACAGAGTGGAGGCTACACCTTC
CASSSSQSGGYTF
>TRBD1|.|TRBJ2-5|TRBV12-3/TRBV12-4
TGTGCCAGCAGTATGGGACAGACGGAGACCCAGTACTTC
CASSMGQTETQYF
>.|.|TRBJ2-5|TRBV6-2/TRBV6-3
TGTGCCAGCAGTCCACAGGGTAATAGGGAGACCCAGTACTTC
CASSPQGNRETQYF
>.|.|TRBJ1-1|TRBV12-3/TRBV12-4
TGTGCCAGCAGTTGGTGGAACACTGAAGCTTTCTTT
CASSWWNTEAFF
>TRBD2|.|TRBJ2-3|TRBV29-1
TGCAGCGTTGGGAAGCGGGGGGGCCCGACTAGCACAGATACGCAGTATTTT
CSVGKRGGPTSTDTQYF
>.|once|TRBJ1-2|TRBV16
TGTGCCAGCAGCCAGAAAACCCCCTACGGTGGCTACACCTTC
CASSQKTPYGGYTF
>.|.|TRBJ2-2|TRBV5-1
TGCGCCAGCAGCTTAGGGAACACCGGGGAGCTGTTTTTT
CASSLGNTGELFF
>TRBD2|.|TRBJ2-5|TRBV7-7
TGTGCCAGCAGCTTAGGGCTCGGCGGGGGGAGCCAAGAGACCCAGTACTTC
CASSLGLGGGSQETQYF
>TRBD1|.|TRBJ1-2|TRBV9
TGTGCCAGCAGCGCCGCACATTCCGGGACAGTAATCAACTATGGCTACACCTTC
CASSAAHSGTVINYGYTF
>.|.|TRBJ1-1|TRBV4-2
TGTGCCAGCAGCCAATCTGGGCCGGTGACTGAAGCTTTCTTT
CASSQSGPVTEAFF
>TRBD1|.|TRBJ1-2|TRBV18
TGTGCCAGCTCACCGACAGGGGTAGAGGGCTACACCTTC
CASSPTGVEGYTF
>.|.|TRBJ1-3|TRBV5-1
TGCGCCAGCAGCCGACGGACGGCGGACTCTGGAAACACCATATATTTT
CASSRRTADSGNTIYF
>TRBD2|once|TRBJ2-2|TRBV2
TGTGCCAGCACCGGACTAGCGGGGACCGGGGAGCTGTTTTTT
CASTGLAGTGELFF